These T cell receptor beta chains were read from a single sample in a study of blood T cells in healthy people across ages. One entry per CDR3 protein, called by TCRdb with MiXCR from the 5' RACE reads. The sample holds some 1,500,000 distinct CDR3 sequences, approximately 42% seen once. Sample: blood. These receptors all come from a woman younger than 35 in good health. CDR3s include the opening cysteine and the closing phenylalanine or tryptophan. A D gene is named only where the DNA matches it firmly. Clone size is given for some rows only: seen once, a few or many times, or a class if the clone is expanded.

cdr3_aa: CAISEQQEQYF; cdr3_nt: TGTGCCATCAGTGAGCAACAGGAGCAGTACTTC; d_call: .; v_call: TRBV10-3; j_call: TRBJ2-7; clone_size: .
cdr3_aa: CSGAGYYNEQYF; cdr3_nt: TGCAGTGGGGCAGGGTACTACAATGAGCAGTACTTC; d_call: .; v_call: TRBV20-1; j_call: TRBJ2-5; clone_size: .
cdr3_aa: CASSPVPDSYNEQFF; cdr3_nt: TGTGCCAGCAGCCCTGTCCCCGACTCCTACAATGAGCAGTTCTTC; d_call: .; v_call: TRBV5-5; j_call: TRBJ2-1; clone_size: .
cdr3_aa: CASSQGGPSNEKLFF; cdr3_nt: TGCGCCAGCAGCCAAGGTGGACCGTCTAATGAAAAACTGTTTTTT; d_call: .; v_call: TRBV4-1; j_call: TRBJ1-4; clone_size: .
cdr3_aa: CASSVELGGGHNEQFF; cdr3_nt: TGTGCCAGCAGCGTAGAACTGGGCGGGGGTCACAATGAGCAGTTCTTC; d_call: TRBD2; v_call: TRBV9; j_call: TRBJ2-1; clone_size: .
cdr3_aa: CASRTGTLGTDTQYF; cdr3_nt: TGTGCCAGCAGGACCGGGACCCTAGGCACAGATACGCAGTATTTT; d_call: .; v_call: TRBV12-3/TRBV12-4; j_call: TRBJ2-3; clone_size: few
cdr3_aa: CASSSREGQYEQYF; cdr3_nt: TGTGCCAGCAGCTCGCGGGAGGGCCAGTACGAGCAGTACTTC; d_call: TRBD2; v_call: TRBV9; j_call: TRBJ2-7; clone_size: .
cdr3_aa: CATSDEGNEQFF; cdr3_nt: TGTGCCACCAGTGATGAGGGCAATGAGCAGTTCTTC; d_call: .; v_call: TRBV24-1; j_call: TRBJ2-1; clone_size: .
cdr3_aa: CASSPREQFNEQYF; cdr3_nt: TGTGCCAGCAGCCCAAGGGAACAGTTCAACGAGCAGTACTTC; d_call: .; v_call: TRBV3-1; j_call: TRBJ2-7; clone_size: .
cdr3_aa: CASSPNRDTYEQYF; cdr3_nt: TGTGCCAGCAGTCCGAACCGGGACACCTACGAGCAGTACTTC; d_call: .; v_call: TRBV27; j_call: TRBJ2-7; clone_size: few
cdr3_aa: CASSVKGRDTQYF; cdr3_nt: TGTGCCAGCAGCGTAAAGGGCCGGGATACGCAGTATTTT; d_call: .; v_call: TRBV7-2; j_call: TRBJ2-3; clone_size: .
cdr3_aa: CASSGLMGFGELFF; cdr3_nt: TGTGCCAGCAGTGGGCTAATGGGATTCGGGGAGCTGTTTTTT; d_call: .; v_call: TRBV2; j_call: TRBJ2-2; clone_size: few
cdr3_aa: CASTTGGSYNEQFF; cdr3_nt: TGTGCCAGCACAACAGGGGGCTCCTACAATGAGCAGTTCTTC; d_call: TRBD1; v_call: TRBV25-1; j_call: TRBJ2-1; clone_size: few
cdr3_aa: CASSYSMGQPGVHEQYF; cdr3_nt: TGTGCCAGCAGTTACTCGATGGGGCAGCCGGGGGTCCACGAGCAGTACTTC; d_call: .; v_call: TRBV6-2/TRBV6-3; j_call: TRBJ2-7; clone_size: .
cdr3_aa: CASSPPGTDTQYF; cdr3_nt: TGTGCCAGCAGCCCCCCGGGCACAGATACGCAGTATTTT; d_call: .; v_call: TRBV18; j_call: TRBJ2-3; clone_size: many
cdr3_aa: CASSWRENTEAFF; cdr3_nt: TGTGCCAGCAGTTGGAGGGAGAACACTGAAGCTTTCTTT; d_call: .; v_call: TRBV27; j_call: TRBJ1-1; clone_size: .
cdr3_aa: CASSPLGSIADTQYF; cdr3_nt: TGTGCCAGCAGTCCGTTGGGGTCCATCGCAGATACGCAGTATTTT; d_call: .; v_call: TRBV12-3/TRBV12-4; j_call: TRBJ2-3; clone_size: .
cdr3_aa: CASSRDRPLNSNYGYTF; cdr3_nt: TGCGCCAGCAGTAGGGACAGACCTCTTAACTCTAACTATGGCTACACCTTC; d_call: TRBD1; v_call: TRBV5-1; j_call: TRBJ1-2; clone_size: once
cdr3_aa: CASSPLGGAQNIQYF; cdr3_nt: TGTGCCAGCAGTCCCTTAGGGGGGGCTCAAAACATTCAGTACTTC; d_call: .; v_call: TRBV6-2/TRBV6-3; j_call: TRBJ2-4; clone_size: few
cdr3_aa: CSARDQGLASSTQYF; cdr3_nt: TGCAGTGCTCGAGACCAGGGACTAGCGTCTTCTACGCAGTATTTT; d_call: TRBD2; v_call: TRBV20-1; j_call: TRBJ2-3; clone_size: .
cdr3_aa: CASSVGRHFWTDTQYF; cdr3_nt: TGTGCCAGCAGCGTAGGACGGCACTTTTGGACAGATACGCAGTATTTT; d_call: .; v_call: TRBV9; j_call: TRBJ2-3; clone_size: .
cdr3_aa: CASCVYGDQLQHF; cdr3_nt: TGTGCCAGCTGCGTTTACGGCGATCAGCTCCAGCATTTT; d_call: .; v_call: TRBV6-2/TRBV6-3; j_call: TRBJ1-5; clone_size: .
cdr3_aa: CASSQVTSEDTQYF; cdr3_nt: TGCGCCAGCAGCCAAGTGACTAGCGAAGATACGCAGTATTTT; d_call: TRBD2; v_call: TRBV4-1; j_call: TRBJ2-3; clone_size: .
cdr3_aa: CASSSGTTSNQPQHF; cdr3_nt: TGTGCCAGCAGTTCCGGGACAACTAGCAATCAGCCCCAGCATTTT; d_call: .; v_call: TRBV2; j_call: TRBJ1-5; clone_size: .
cdr3_aa: CSVSHAGYIF; cdr3_nt: TGCAGCGTAAGCCATGCCGGCTACATCTTC; d_call: .; v_call: TRBV29-1; j_call: TRBJ1-2; clone_size: .
cdr3_aa: CSVEAGAGRTEAFF; cdr3_nt: TGCAGCGTTGAGGCGGGGGCAGGGCGAACTGAAGCTTTCTTT; d_call: .; v_call: TRBV29-1; j_call: TRBJ1-1; clone_size: .
cdr3_aa: CASSPDRGANYGYTF; cdr3_nt: TGTGCCAGCTCACCGGATCGTGGAGCTAACTATGGCTACACCTTC; d_call: .; v_call: TRBV18; j_call: TRBJ1-2; clone_size: few
cdr3_aa: CASSSGTQYF; cdr3_nt: TGTGCCAGCAGTTCCGGGACCCAGTACTTC; d_call: .; v_call: TRBV6-6; j_call: TRBJ2-5; clone_size: many
cdr3_aa: CASREAGEPTDTQYF; cdr3_nt: TGTGCCAGCAGGGAAGCGGGAGAACCCACAGATACGCAGTATTTT; d_call: TRBD2; v_call: TRBV6-4; j_call: TRBJ2-3; clone_size: many
cdr3_aa: CASSLESNSYKQYF; cdr3_nt: TGTGCCAGCAGCTTGGAGTCTAACTCCTACAAGCAGTACTTC; d_call: .; v_call: TRBV5-4; j_call: TRBJ2-4; clone_size: .
cdr3_aa: CAISELAGGSTDTQYF; cdr3_nt: TGTGCCATCAGTGAATTAGCGGGAGGGAGCACAGATACGCAGTATTTT; d_call: TRBD2; v_call: TRBV10-3; j_call: TRBJ2-3; clone_size: .
cdr3_aa: CASSLRRNSYNSPLHF; cdr3_nt: TGTGCCAGCAGTTTACGTCGTAACTCCTATAATTCACCCCTCCACTTT; d_call: .; v_call: TRBV12-3/TRBV12-4; j_call: TRBJ1-6; clone_size: .
cdr3_aa: CATSDPRVTRGTPGELFF; cdr3_nt: TGTGCCACCAGTGATCCCCGTGTAACTAGAGGTACCCCCGGGGAGCTGTTTTTT; d_call: .; v_call: TRBV24-1; j_call: TRBJ2-2; clone_size: .
cdr3_aa: CASSYSLDGNTEAFF; cdr3_nt: TGTGCCAGCAGTTACTCCCTCGACGGGAACACTGAAGCTTTCTTT; d_call: .; v_call: TRBV6-5; j_call: TRBJ1-1; clone_size: .
cdr3_aa: CASTSSGEENEQYF; cdr3_nt: TGTGCCAGCACTTCTAGCGGAGAGGAGAATGAGCAGTACTTC; d_call: TRBD2; v_call: TRBV14; j_call: TRBJ2-7; clone_size: .
cdr3_aa: CASSLEGRGGYNEQFF; cdr3_nt: TGTGCCAGCAGCTTAGAGGGTAGGGGGGGTTACAATGAGCAGTTCTTC; d_call: .; v_call: TRBV11-2; j_call: TRBJ2-1; clone_size: .
cdr3_aa: CASNRGGLYNEQFF; cdr3_nt: TGTGCCAGCAATAGAGGGGGCCTCTACAATGAGCAGTTCTTC; d_call: TRBD1; v_call: TRBV28; j_call: TRBJ2-1; clone_size: .
cdr3_aa: CASSYGTYGYTF; cdr3_nt: TGTGCCAGCAGTTATGGGACCTATGGCTACACCTTC; d_call: .; v_call: TRBV6-2/TRBV6-3; j_call: TRBJ1-2; clone_size: many
cdr3_aa: CASSLGVVSDTQYF; cdr3_nt: TGTGCCAGCAGCTTAGGTGTAGTTAGTGATACGCAGTATTTT; d_call: .; v_call: TRBV11-2; j_call: TRBJ2-3; clone_size: .
cdr3_aa: CATDWGAYEQYF; cdr3_nt: TGTGCCACGGACTGGGGGGCCTACGAGCAGTACTTC; d_call: .; v_call: TRBV7-9; j_call: TRBJ2-7; clone_size: few
cdr3_aa: CASSLYRTSGRLLNNEQFF; cdr3_nt: TGTGCCAGCAGCTTATATAGGACTAGCGGGAGGCTCCTGAACAATGAGCAGTTCTTC; d_call: TRBD2; v_call: TRBV7-6; j_call: TRBJ2-1; clone_size: few
cdr3_aa: CASSYEGEQYF; cdr3_nt: TGTGCCAGCAGCTATGAGGGCGAGCAGTACTTC; d_call: .; v_call: TRBV2; j_call: TRBJ2-7; clone_size: few
cdr3_aa: CASSVEGQGGETQYF; cdr3_nt: TGTGCCAGCAGCGTAGAGGGACAGGGAGGAGAGACCCAGTACTTC; d_call: TRBD1; v_call: TRBV9; j_call: TRBJ2-5; clone_size: .
cdr3_aa: CASKQFSGSYEQYF; cdr3_nt: TGTGCCAGCAAACAATTTAGCGGGAGCTACGAGCAGTACTTC; d_call: TRBD2; v_call: TRBV7-2; j_call: TRBJ2-7; clone_size: few
cdr3_aa: CASGRGLQETQYF; cdr3_nt: TGTGCCAGCGGGAGAGGGCTCCAAGAGACCCAGTACTTC; d_call: .; v_call: TRBV6-5; j_call: TRBJ2-5; clone_size: few
cdr3_aa: CASSLRMLGVSSYEQYF; cdr3_nt: TGTGCCAGCAGCTTAAGGATGCTCGGGGTGAGTTCCTACGAGCAGTACTTC; d_call: .; v_call: TRBV7-2; j_call: TRBJ2-7; clone_size: .
cdr3_aa: CASSFSWPSGRFLGNEQFF; cdr3_nt: TGTGCCAGCAGTTTTTCATGGCCTAGCGGGAGATTCCTCGGGAATGAGCAGTTCTTC; d_call: TRBD2; v_call: TRBV28; j_call: TRBJ2-1; clone_size: .
cdr3_aa: CASSLNEGSYGYTF; cdr3_nt: TGTGCCAGCAGCTTAAATGAGGGGAGCTATGGCTACACCTTC; d_call: .; v_call: TRBV7-8; j_call: TRBJ1-2; clone_size: .
cdr3_aa: CASSLGGGAYVEQFF; cdr3_nt: TGTGCCAGCAGCTTAGGAGGGGGGGCCTACGTTGAGCAGTTCTTC; d_call: .; v_call: TRBV7-9; j_call: TRBJ2-1; clone_size: few